This T cell receptor (beta chain) was obtained from a study of T cell clonotyping in hematopoietic cell transplantation. Whole-study findings and limits: Pathologically expanded recipient clonotypes increased progressively from day 30 to day 180 as diversity fell.

Profiling relied on immunoSEQ multiplex PCR, and the TCRdb table lists in-frame clones only, not all of them. The sample lists tens of thousands of clones, roughly 94% occurring once. In the case of this clone: Its cognate antigen is unknown.

The CDR3 is made up of 15 amino acids. In germline, CDR1 is KGHSH, CDR2 LQKENI. With 3 bases clipped from V and 3 bases from J, the junction kept 2 bases outside the gene matches. The chain employs TRBV18 and TRBJ1-6; 7 bases fit TRBD1. Sequencing input: peripheral blood mononuclear cells. The origin of this receptor is a woman aged 45-65 years in good health. Some clones in this sample may be carry-over from other donors' samples. CDR3 loop: CASSPQGVYNSPLHF. CDR3 bases: TGTGCCAGCTCACCCCAGGGGGTCTATAATTCACCCCTCCACTTT.